This TCR beta chain was documented in a study of siplizumab effects on memory and regulatory T cells (dated by TCRdb to about 2019). Broadly, across the study: The study examined how the anti-CD2 antibody siplizumab affects alloreactive T-cell subsets in allogeneic mixed lymphocyte reactions built from human PBMCs. What the study reported, not specific to this receptor: In reactions with siplizumab, an average of 68.8% of mappable alloreactive CD4+ clones were Treg-derived, compared with around 28% in control reactions. Siplizumab significantly reduced the cumulative frequency of alloreactive sequences traceable to unstimulated CD4+ memory T cells. Sequences below about 10^-5 frequency were poorly captured, so only a minor fraction of alloreactive clones could be mapped to unstimulated subsets. For roughly 80-97% of proliferating CD4+ or CD8+ clones, no naive or memory phenotype could be assigned. Greater diversity appeared to be present in unstimulated naive T cells than in memory T cells, and a substantial contribution to the alloresponse seemed to be made by naive cells. The suppressive function of proliferating Tregs from siplizumab cultures was not functionally confirmed.

Preparation of the library involved the immunoSEQ multiplex PCR assay. Some 100,000 TCR templates per sample were assayed by the deep sequencing platform. Genomic DNA extracted from sorted T cells was used for TCRbeta CDR3 sequencing. The authors' pipeline ran thus. The R programming language was used for clonal analysis of the TCRbeta CDR3 data. Alloreactive CD4+ and CD8+ clones were identified by comparing unstimulated samples to CFSE-low samples taken after the reaction. Regulatory or non-regulatory origin of alloreactive CD4+ clones was assigned by matching sequences to the sorted unstimulated Treg and non-Treg repertoires. TCRdb re-hosts the immuneACCESS table, in-frame sequences only. Its copies lack some clones; in the studies checked, an unresolved V gene accounts for under half of them, and the cause for the rest is not known. V and J calls and clone size are copied from that table; D and trimming were computed from the DNA. This sample has about 100,000 clones in its table, and 94% of those were observed once. The leading ten clones occupy under 0.65% of the sample.

Based on the germline V gene (reference sequence), the CDR1 and CDR2 sequences are GTSNPN and SVGIG. V is reduced by 1 base and J by 9 bases, leaving a spacing of 10 bases between them. From its cysteine to its phenylalanine, the CDR3 spans 13 amino acids. Only the CDR3 portion is preserved as DNA: 39 bases, with reading frame beginning at the first base. Sorted unstimulated T cells and proliferating T cells recovered from mixed lymphocyte reactions were subjected to TCRbeta CDR3 sequencing. Fresh whole blood from approximately ten HLA-typed healthy donors was used to isolate PBMCs. Unstimulated CD4+ regulatory T cells were FACS-sorted to map the origin of alloreactive clones. As concerns this clone: It has no known antigen specificity. No per-base quality is available; no much larger clone lies one base away.

The source material was Tregs sorted from blood. The chain is made from TRBV30 and TRBJ1-6; confidence is insufficient to name the D gene. This clonotype was sampled from a human donor in good health. The nucleotide sequence is given as TGTGCCTGGAGTGGGCAGGAAGGTTCACCCCTCCACTTT. Protein translation: CAWSGQEGSPLHF.